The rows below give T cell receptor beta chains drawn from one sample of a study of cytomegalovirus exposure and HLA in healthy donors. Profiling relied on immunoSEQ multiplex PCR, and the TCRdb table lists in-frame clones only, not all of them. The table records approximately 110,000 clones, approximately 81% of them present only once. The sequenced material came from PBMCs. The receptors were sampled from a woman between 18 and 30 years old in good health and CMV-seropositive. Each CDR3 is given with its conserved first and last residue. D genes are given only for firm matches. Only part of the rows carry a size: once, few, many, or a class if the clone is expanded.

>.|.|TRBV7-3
CASSPYTDTQYF
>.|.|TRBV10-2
CASFGDTTSYEQYF
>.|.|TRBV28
CASRRGGETDTQYF
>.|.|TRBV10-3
CASRDFGDEAFF
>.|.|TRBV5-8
CASSYHGVPTYEQYF
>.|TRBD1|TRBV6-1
CASSRQGITEAFF
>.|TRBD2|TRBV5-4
CASSLASGGSYEQYF
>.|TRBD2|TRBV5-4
CASSLSAGGPDTQYF
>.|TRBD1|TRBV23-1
CASRMGQSTEAFF
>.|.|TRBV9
CASSPEGAASTEAFF
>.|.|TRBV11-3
CASSLAGDYGYTF
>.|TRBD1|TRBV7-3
CASSLGSGTGYNEQFF
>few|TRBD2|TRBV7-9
CASRAGLAGGELFF
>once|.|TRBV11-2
CASSLVRSTYEQYF
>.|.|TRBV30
CAWSVSRSLGTEAFF
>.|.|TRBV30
CAWVGQNYGYTF